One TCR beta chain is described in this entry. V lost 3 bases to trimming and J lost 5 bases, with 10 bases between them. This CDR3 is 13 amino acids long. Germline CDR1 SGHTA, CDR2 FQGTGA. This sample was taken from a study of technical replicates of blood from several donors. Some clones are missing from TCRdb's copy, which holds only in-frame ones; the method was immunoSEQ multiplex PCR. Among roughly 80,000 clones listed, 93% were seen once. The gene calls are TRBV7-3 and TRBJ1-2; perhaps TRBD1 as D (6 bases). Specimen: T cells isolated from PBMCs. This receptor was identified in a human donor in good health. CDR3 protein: CASSFQGMYGYTF. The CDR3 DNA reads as TGTGCCAGCAGCTTCCAGGGGATGTATGGCTACACCTTC.